A selection of T cell receptor beta chains follows, all from one sample in a study of T cells in Graves' hyperthyroidism and ophthalmopathy. Each CDR3 protein is one row after TCRdb ran MiXCR on the multiplex PCR reads. The sample lists fewer than 350,000 distinct CDR3 sequences; about 14% were seen once. Sequencing input: blood. The source of these receptors is a woman under 40 with Graves' hyperthyroidism that later progressed to Graves' ophthalmopathy. Each CDR3 is given with its conserved first and last residue. The D gene is left open where the match is weak. Part of the rows lack a size; the others show once, few, many or a class for expanded clones.

V gene: TRBV11-3; D gene: .; clone size: many; J gene: TRBJ2-7; CDR3 DNA: TGTGCCAGCAGCCCCAGGGAAGACTCAGAGCAGTACTTC; CDR3 protein: CASSPREDSEQYF
V gene: TRBV6-4; D gene: .; clone size: .; J gene: TRBJ1-1; CDR3 DNA: TGTGCCAGCAGCCTTACTACCCCTGGCACTGAAGCTTTCTTT; CDR3 protein: CASSLTTPGTEAFF
V gene: TRBV6-1; D gene: .; clone size: .; J gene: TRBJ1-1; CDR3 DNA: TGTGCCAGCAGCCCTAACACCTGGACTGAAGCTTTCTTT; CDR3 protein: CASSPNTWTEAFF
V gene: TRBV7-8; D gene: .; clone size: .; J gene: TRBJ2-7; CDR3 DNA: TGTGCCAGCAGCTTAGTACAGGCCCTCAGCTACGAGCAGTACTTC; CDR3 protein: CASSLVQALSYEQYF
V gene: TRBV12-3/TRBV12-4; D gene: .; clone size: many; J gene: TRBJ2-1; CDR3 DNA: TGTGCCAGCAAGGCCGGGAACCCCTCCAATGAGCAGTTCTTC; CDR3 protein: CASKAGNPSNEQFF
V gene: TRBV30; D gene: .; clone size: many; J gene: TRBJ1-3; CDR3 DNA: TGTGCCTGGAGTGACCCGGGGACCCTTGGAAACACCATATATTTT; CDR3 protein: CAWSDPGTLGNTIYF
V gene: TRBV7-9; D gene: .; clone size: many; J gene: TRBJ2-1; CDR3 DNA: TGTGCCAGCAGCTTAGCGGGGGGAGGCTCCTACAATGAGCAGTTCTTC; CDR3 protein: CASSLAGGGSYNEQFF
V gene: TRBV18; D gene: .; clone size: many; J gene: TRBJ2-2; CDR3 DNA: TGTGCCACCCCGGGAGTTGGAAACACCGGGGAGCTGTTTTTT; CDR3 protein: CATPGVGNTGELFF
V gene: TRBV28; D gene: TRBD1; clone size: .; J gene: TRBJ2-7; CDR3 DNA: TGTGCCAGCACCTCGCGCCGGACAGGAATTCCCTACGAGCAGTACTTC; CDR3 protein: CASTSRRTGIPYEQYF
V gene: TRBV27; D gene: .; clone size: many; J gene: TRBJ2-3; CDR3 DNA: TGTGCCAGCGCCCTCGGAGCGGGCTATTTGGGAGATACGCAGTATTTT; CDR3 protein: CASALGAGYLGDTQYF
V gene: TRBV7-2; D gene: .; clone size: few; J gene: TRBJ2-1; CDR3 DNA: TGTGCCAGCAGCTTAGACCCGGGACCCCGAGGGCAGTTCTTC; CDR3 protein: CASSLDPGPRGQFF
V gene: TRBV6-1; D gene: TRBD1; clone size: few; J gene: TRBJ1-5; CDR3 DNA: TGTGCCAGCAGTCGTCAGAGGGGGCAAGGCAATCAGCCCCAGCATTTT; CDR3 protein: CASSRQRGQGNQPQHF